This passage covers 27 T cell receptor beta chains from one sample sequenced in a study of shared clonotypes between healthy human individuals. Clones were read by immunoSEQ multiplex PCR, and TCRdb kept only the in-frame ones, dropping some. The sample contains nearly 1 million clones, approximately 80% of which appear only once. Sequenced material: memory CD4+ T cells sorted from blood. Documented subset: CD45RA-negative fraction. The receptors here all came from a man between 18 and 29 years old in good health.

This clone was observed once. The chain is built from TRBV19 and TRBJ1-5; possibly TRBD1 for D (5 bases). This CDR3 is 16 amino acids long. V lost 7 bases and J 4 bases, leaving 20 bases between the germline ends. The germline V gene encodes CDR1 LNHDA and CDR2 SQIVND (reference sequence). The CDR3 is CASTWGVGTLNQPQHF. CDR3 coding DNA: TGTGCCAGTACCTGGGGGGTAGGGACCCTAAATCAGCCCCAGCATTTT.

CDR3 sequence: CARSDRGWAGELFF. The CDR3 DNA reads TGTGCCCGTTCAGATAGGGGATGGGCCGGGGAGCTGTTTTTT. This chain connects TRBV30 to TRBJ2-2; D is perhaps TRBD1 (5 bases). The CDR3 is 14 amino acids. Looked up from germline, CDR1 is GTSNPN and CDR2 is SVGIG (reference sequence). V was cut by 8 bases and J by 6 bases, with 19 bases left in between.

In its sample, this clone was seen once. Compared with germline, one end of the junction differs, possibly owing to a read error. This chain links TRBV6-1 with TRBJ1-2, with D maybe TRBD1 (6 bases). CDR3 length: 13 amino acids. Per the germline V gene, CDR1 is MNHNS and CDR2 is SASEGT. The CDR3 bases are TGTGCCAGCAGCGAAGGGGGTCGTGATGGCTACACCTTC. This codes for CASSEGGRDGYTF.

This clone was detected once. The chain links TRBV5-1 to TRBJ2-1; TRBD2 agrees at 13 bases. V trimming: 0 bases; J trimming: 7 bases; junction bases outside the gene matches: 10. CDR1 and CDR2 from the germline V gene are SGHRS and YFSETQ. CDR3 length: 18 residues. The CDR3 sequence is CASSLVPPGLAGDNEQFF. In DNA, the CDR3 is TGCGCCAGCAGCTTGGTCCCCCCCGGACTAGCGGGAGATAATGAGCAGTTCTTC.

The chain links TRBV19 to TRBJ1-5; tentative D call: TRBD1 (6 bases). Looked up from germline, CDR1 is LNHDA and CDR2 is SQIVND (reference sequence). V was clipped by 2 bases and J by 10 bases, with 15 bases between them. The length of the CDR3 is 14 residues. CDR3: CASSIPQSGVPQHF. For the CDR3, the DNA is TGTGCCAGTAGTATACCACAATCAGGGGTCCCCCAGCATTTT.

The V gene is TRBV2, the J gene TRBJ1-3; TRBD1 is a possible D gene (6 bases). V lost 2 bases and J lost 2, with 10 bases in between. Germline V gives CDR1 SNHLY, CDR2 FYNNEI. This CDR3 contains 15 residues. The CDR3 reads CASSETGGPGNTIYF. In DNA form, the CDR3 reads TGTGCCAGCAGTGAAACGGGGGGGCCTGGAAACACCATATATTTT.

V gene TRBV5-1 combines with J gene TRBJ2-7; 7 bases fit TRBD2. Trimming at V came to 0 bases and at J to 6 bases, leaving 12 bases not matched to a gene. The CDR3 covers 16 residues. Germline V gene lookup returns CDR1 SGHRS and CDR2 YFSETQ. CDR3 amino acids: CASSLGGPGGFGEQYF. CDR3 sequence (DNA): TGCGCCAGCAGCTTGGGGGGCCCGGGAGGATTTGGCGAGCAGTACTTC.

In regard to this clone: Other DNA variants within this sample encode the same CDR3. The chain recombines TRBV9 with TRBJ2-1, with D unresolved. Germline V gene data show CDR1 as SGDLS and CDR2 as YYNGEE. Trimming took 0 bases from V and 3 from J, leaving 4 bases between them. The CDR3 is 13 amino acids. CDR3 bases: TGTGCCAGCAGCGTAGGAGACTACAATGAGCAGTTCTTC. Amino acid sequence: CASSVGDYNEQFF.

V usage is TRBV2 and J usage is TRBJ1-4, with D unclear. Germline CDR1 is SNHLY and CDR2 is FYNNEI. The CDR3 sequence is 16 residues long. With 4 bases removed from V and 0 bases from J, the gap between germline ends came to 12 bases. CDR3 nucleotides: TGTGCCAGCAGTGCGAGGCAGTTAACAACTAATGAAAAACTGTTTTTT. This gives the protein CASSARQLTTNEKLFF.

V and J are TRBV30 and TRBJ1-1; no reliable D call. This CDR3 spans 13 amino acids. V shed 2 bases and J shed 5 bases, with 12 bases lying between them. Germline-derived CDR1 and CDR2 are GTSNPN and SVGIG (reference sequence). This CDR3 reads CAWSFAVGTEAFF. CDR3 coding DNA: TGTGCCTGGAGTTTTGCGGTGGGGACTGAAGCTTTCTTT.

The chain employs TRBV5-6 and TRBJ2-5; the D is unclear. The CDR3 length is 11 residues. Germline V CDR1 and CDR2: SGHDT, YYEEEE. Trimming took 3 bases from V and 5 from J, leaving 5 bases between them. Written as DNA, the CDR3 is TGTGCCAGCAGCTATGGGGAGACCCAGTACTTC. Its translation: CASSYGETQYF.

The chain links TRBV5-8 to TRBJ1-3; D perhaps matches TRBD1 (5 bases). Germline CDR1 and CDR2: SGHTS and YDEGEE. V gave up 5 bases and J gave up 1 base, with 13 bases separating them. The CDR3 length is 15 residues. The CDR3 DNA reads TGTGCCAGCAGTTGGGCAGGGCAATCTGGAAACACCATATATTTT. As protein: CASSWAGQSGNTIYF.

Note on this clone: This CDR3 is missing its conserved last phenylalanine or tryptophan, likely due to a read error. The DNA is omitted, as the CDR3 cannot be located on it reliably, and the CDR3 follows TCRdb's listing. The chain is built from TRBV6-1 and TRBJ1-2; TRBD1 is taken as the D call from the table, unchecked against the DNA. The CDR3 extends over 16 residues, inclusive of both ends. CDR1 is MNHNS and CDR2 is SASEGT in the germline V gene. This CDR3 reads CASSETGVFGSTHPIL.

This clone was detected a few times. The chain combines TRBV5-8 with TRBJ2-1; 10 bases are shared with TRBD1. The J segment lost 8 bases and the V segment lost 2 bases, leaving 7 bases of the junction unmatched. There are 15 residues in the CDR3. Germline V gene data show CDR1 as SGHTS and CDR2 as YDEGEE. CDR3 nucleotides: TGTGCCAGCAGCTTCCGACAGGGGGCTAGCGATGAGCAGTTCTTC. This codes for CASSFRQGASDEQFF. Using reference TRBV5-8 and TRBJ2-1 for the parts outside the CDR3, the full variable domain is EAGVTQSPTHLIKTRGQQATLRCSPISGHTSVYWYQQALGLGLQFLLWYDEGEERNRGNFPPRFSGRQFPNYSSELNVNALELEDSALYLCASSFRQGASDEQFFGPGTRLTVL.

The chain carries TRBV6-5 and TRBJ1-2; D might be TRBD1 (6 bases). The CDR3 runs 14 residues. CDR1 MNHEY and CDR2 SVGAGI come from the germline V gene. Trimming stripped 8 bases from V and 6 bases from J, with 19 bases between. The CDR3 region has the DNA TGTGCCAGCGCTAGGGGGGGCAGTTTAGATGGCTACACCTTC. Protein product: CASARGGSLDGYTF.

This rearrangement joins TRBV2 to TRBJ2-5; 7 bases match TRBD1. This CDR3 has 14 amino acids. With V trimmed by 2 bases and J by 4 bases, 4 bases remained unmatched. In germline, CDR1 is SNHLY, CDR2 FYNNEI. This CDR3 reads CASSEPDRVETQYF. In DNA form, the CDR3 reads TGTGCCAGCAGTGAACCCGACAGGGTAGAGACCCAGTACTTC.

The gene calls are TRBV11-2 and TRBJ2-7; 8 bases fit TRBD1. J lost 0 bases, V lost 4 bases, and 11 bases had no gene match. Germline V CDR1 and CDR2: SGHAT, FQNNGV. The CDR3 runs 17 residues. Here the CDR3 DNA reads TGTGCCAGCAGCTCGGTCCGTGACAGGGGACGCTCCTACGAGCAGTACTTC. Encoded protein: CASSSVRDRGRSYEQYF.

V and J are TRBV19 and TRBJ2-5; D gene uncertain. The germline V and J ends were trimmed by 3 bases and 5 bases, with 10 bases remaining between them. Germline CDR1 is LNHDA and CDR2 is SQIVND (reference sequence). The CDR3 loop spans 13 amino acids. The DNA for the CDR3 is TGTGCCAGTAGTATTGTGGTTCAGGAGACCCAGTACTTC. As protein: CASSIVVQETQYF.

The CDR3 DNA reads TGTGCCAGCAGCCATAAACTACCTCCGGGACAGGGGGCGCATCAGCCCCAGCATTTT. It specifies CASSHKLPPGQGAHQPQHF. The genes are TRBV14 and TRBJ1-5, with 12 nucleotides matching TRBD1. Germline V gene sequence: CDR1 SGHDN, CDR2 FVKESK. V dropped 3 bases and J dropped 5; count of bases not matched to a gene: 14. This CDR3 spans 19 amino acids.

This chain links TRBV5-1 with TRBJ1-3; D is unclear. The V and J ends lost 0 bases and 5 bases respectively, with 12 bases between them. Germline CDR1 and CDR2: SGHRS and YFSETQ. This CDR3 has 15 amino acids. CDR3 bases: TGCGCCAGCAGCTTGGCGCCGGGTCCAAGAAACACCATATATTTT. It is translated as CASSLAPGPRNTIYF.

V and J are TRBV15 and TRBJ1-6; D unresolved. Germline assignment: CDR1 LNHNV and CDR2 YYDKDF (reference sequence). The CDR3 runs to 16 residues. Deletions cut 0 bases from V and 7 bases from J, with 13 bases between. CDR3: CATSRDLSGSNSPLHF. Here the CDR3 DNA reads TGTGCCACCAGCAGAGATCTTAGTGGCAGCAATTCACCCCTCCACTTT.

The rearrangement links TRBV28 to TRBJ2-1; 12 nucleotides agree with TRBD2. V lost 5 bases, J lost 1 base, and 3 bases stayed unmatched. Germline CDR1 reads MDHEN; CDR2 reads SYDVKM. The CDR3 loop spans 16 amino acids. In nucleotides, the CDR3 is TGTGCCAGCAGTGCCACTAGCGGGGGGTCCTACAATGAGCAGTTCTTC. Translated: CASSATSGGSYNEQFF.

A single count supports this clone. The sample carries other DNA sequences with the same CDR3. V usage is TRBV5-4 and J usage is TRBJ2-7; 8 positions agree with TRBD1. Trimming at V came to 0 bases and at J to 4 bases, leaving 6 bases not matched to a gene. The CDR3 contains 15 residues. Germline V CDR1 and CDR2: SGHNT, YYREEE (reference sequence). The CDR3 reads CASSLGGGQGYEQYF. The CDR3 nucleotides read TGTGCCAGCAGCTTGGGAGGCGGACAGGGTTACGAGCAGTACTTC.

The chain recombines TRBV5-1 with TRBJ2-7; D perhaps matches TRBD1 (6 bases). This CDR3 spans 14 amino acids. V gave up 0 bases and J gave up 7 bases, with 14 bases separating them. Per germline, CDR1 SGHRS and CDR2 YFSETQ. The CDR3 region has the DNA TGCGCCAGCAGCTTGGATTGGGGGCCTGGTGAGCAGTACTTC. Its translation is CASSLDWGPGEQYF.

This clone was picked up a small number of times. The chain has TRBV6-6 and TRBJ2-7; 8 bases are a match to TRBD1. Per germline, CDR1 MNHNY and CDR2 SVGAGI (reference sequence). The CDR3 is 14 amino acids. V gave up 5 bases and J gave up 1 base; unmatched junction bases: 4. The CDR3 sequence is CASSRTGTSYEQYF. The DNA for the CDR3 is TGTGCCAGCAGTCGGACAGGGACTTCCTACGAGCAGTACTTC.

The rearrangement joins TRBV5-1 to TRBJ1-5; maybe TRBD1 (6 bases). V lost 7 bases to trimming and J lost 0 bases, with 14 bases between them. The germline V gene encodes CDR1 SGHRS and CDR2 YFSETQ. This CDR3 has 15 residues. The CDR3 here is CASSTGTYSNQPQHF. The CDR3 bases are TGCGCCAGCTCCACAGGGACCTATAGCAATCAGCCCCAGCATTTT.

This chain uses TRBV29-1 with TRBJ2-5; D may be TRBD1 (6 bases). The CDR3 runs 14 residues. The germline gives CDR1 SQVTM, CDR2 ANQGSEA. Trimming pared 5 bases from V and 5 bases from J, leaving 18 bases between. The CDR3 reads CSVRRYRDGETQYF. CDR3 sequence (DNA): TGCAGCGTTCGTCGGTACAGGGACGGTGAGACCCAGTACTTC.